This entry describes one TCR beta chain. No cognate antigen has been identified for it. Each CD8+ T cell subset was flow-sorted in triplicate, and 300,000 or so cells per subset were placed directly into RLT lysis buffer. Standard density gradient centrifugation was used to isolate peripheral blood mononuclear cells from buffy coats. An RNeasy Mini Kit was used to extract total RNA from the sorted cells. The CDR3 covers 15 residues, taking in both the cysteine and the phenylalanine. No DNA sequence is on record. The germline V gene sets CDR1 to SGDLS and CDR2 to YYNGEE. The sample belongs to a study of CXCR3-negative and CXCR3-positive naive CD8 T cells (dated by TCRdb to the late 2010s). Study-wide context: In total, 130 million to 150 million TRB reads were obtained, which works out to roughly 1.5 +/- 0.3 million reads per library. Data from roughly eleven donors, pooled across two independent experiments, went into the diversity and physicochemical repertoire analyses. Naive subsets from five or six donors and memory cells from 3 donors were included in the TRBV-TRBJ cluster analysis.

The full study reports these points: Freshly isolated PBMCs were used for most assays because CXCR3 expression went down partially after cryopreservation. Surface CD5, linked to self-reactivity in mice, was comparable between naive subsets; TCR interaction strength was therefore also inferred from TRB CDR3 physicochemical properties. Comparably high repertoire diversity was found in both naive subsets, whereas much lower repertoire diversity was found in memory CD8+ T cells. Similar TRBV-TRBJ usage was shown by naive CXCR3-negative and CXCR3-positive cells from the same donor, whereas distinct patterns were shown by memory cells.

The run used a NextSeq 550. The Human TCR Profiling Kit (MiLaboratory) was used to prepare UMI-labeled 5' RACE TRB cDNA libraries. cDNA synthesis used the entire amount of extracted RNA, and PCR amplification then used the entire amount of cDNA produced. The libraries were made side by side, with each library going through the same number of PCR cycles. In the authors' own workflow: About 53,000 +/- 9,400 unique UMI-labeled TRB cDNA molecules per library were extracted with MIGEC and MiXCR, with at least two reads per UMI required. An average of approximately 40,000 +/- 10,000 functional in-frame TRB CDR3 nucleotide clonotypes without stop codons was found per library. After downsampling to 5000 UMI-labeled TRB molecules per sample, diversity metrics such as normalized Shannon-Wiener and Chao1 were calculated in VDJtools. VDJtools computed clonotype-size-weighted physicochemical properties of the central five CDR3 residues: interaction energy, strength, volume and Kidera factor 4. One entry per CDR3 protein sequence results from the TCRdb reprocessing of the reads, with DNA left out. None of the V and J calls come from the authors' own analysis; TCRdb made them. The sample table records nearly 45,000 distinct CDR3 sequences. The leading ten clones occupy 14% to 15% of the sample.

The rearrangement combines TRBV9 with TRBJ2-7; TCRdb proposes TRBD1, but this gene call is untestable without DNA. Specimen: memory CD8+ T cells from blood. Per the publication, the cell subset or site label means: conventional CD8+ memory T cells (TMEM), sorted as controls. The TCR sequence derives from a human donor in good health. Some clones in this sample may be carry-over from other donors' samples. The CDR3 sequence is CASSASGTPVYEQYF.